A single sample is the source of the 2 T cell receptor beta chains below, sequenced in a study of control samples from healthy donors and cancer patients. Repertoires were generated with immunoSEQ multiplex PCR, while TCRdb's copy carries only in-frame clones and drops some. The sample shows more than 150,000 clones, 80% to 95% of them seen only once. The source material was blood. These receptors originate from a woman aged 25 to 39 in good health.

This clone came up once. The chain combines TRBV2 with TRBJ1-1; D gene ambiguous. Trimming took 4 bases from V and 5 from J, leaving 8 bases between them. Germline CDR1 reads SNHLY; CDR2 reads FYNNEI. This CDR3 contains 12 residues. The chain's CDR3 is CASSGQRTEAFF. DNA for the CDR3: TGTGCCAGCAGTGGGCAGAGAACTGAAGCTTTCTTT.

The rearrangement joins TRBV5-1 to TRBJ1-5, with D tentatively TRBD1 (6 bases). V was cut by 0 bases and J by 6 bases, with 10 bases left in between. CDR1 SGHRS and CDR2 YFSETQ come from the germline V gene. CDR3 length: 14 amino acids. The CDR3: CASSLGQGIQPQHF. DNA for the CDR3: TGCGCCAGCAGCTTGGGGCAGGGGATTCAGCCCCAGCATTTT.